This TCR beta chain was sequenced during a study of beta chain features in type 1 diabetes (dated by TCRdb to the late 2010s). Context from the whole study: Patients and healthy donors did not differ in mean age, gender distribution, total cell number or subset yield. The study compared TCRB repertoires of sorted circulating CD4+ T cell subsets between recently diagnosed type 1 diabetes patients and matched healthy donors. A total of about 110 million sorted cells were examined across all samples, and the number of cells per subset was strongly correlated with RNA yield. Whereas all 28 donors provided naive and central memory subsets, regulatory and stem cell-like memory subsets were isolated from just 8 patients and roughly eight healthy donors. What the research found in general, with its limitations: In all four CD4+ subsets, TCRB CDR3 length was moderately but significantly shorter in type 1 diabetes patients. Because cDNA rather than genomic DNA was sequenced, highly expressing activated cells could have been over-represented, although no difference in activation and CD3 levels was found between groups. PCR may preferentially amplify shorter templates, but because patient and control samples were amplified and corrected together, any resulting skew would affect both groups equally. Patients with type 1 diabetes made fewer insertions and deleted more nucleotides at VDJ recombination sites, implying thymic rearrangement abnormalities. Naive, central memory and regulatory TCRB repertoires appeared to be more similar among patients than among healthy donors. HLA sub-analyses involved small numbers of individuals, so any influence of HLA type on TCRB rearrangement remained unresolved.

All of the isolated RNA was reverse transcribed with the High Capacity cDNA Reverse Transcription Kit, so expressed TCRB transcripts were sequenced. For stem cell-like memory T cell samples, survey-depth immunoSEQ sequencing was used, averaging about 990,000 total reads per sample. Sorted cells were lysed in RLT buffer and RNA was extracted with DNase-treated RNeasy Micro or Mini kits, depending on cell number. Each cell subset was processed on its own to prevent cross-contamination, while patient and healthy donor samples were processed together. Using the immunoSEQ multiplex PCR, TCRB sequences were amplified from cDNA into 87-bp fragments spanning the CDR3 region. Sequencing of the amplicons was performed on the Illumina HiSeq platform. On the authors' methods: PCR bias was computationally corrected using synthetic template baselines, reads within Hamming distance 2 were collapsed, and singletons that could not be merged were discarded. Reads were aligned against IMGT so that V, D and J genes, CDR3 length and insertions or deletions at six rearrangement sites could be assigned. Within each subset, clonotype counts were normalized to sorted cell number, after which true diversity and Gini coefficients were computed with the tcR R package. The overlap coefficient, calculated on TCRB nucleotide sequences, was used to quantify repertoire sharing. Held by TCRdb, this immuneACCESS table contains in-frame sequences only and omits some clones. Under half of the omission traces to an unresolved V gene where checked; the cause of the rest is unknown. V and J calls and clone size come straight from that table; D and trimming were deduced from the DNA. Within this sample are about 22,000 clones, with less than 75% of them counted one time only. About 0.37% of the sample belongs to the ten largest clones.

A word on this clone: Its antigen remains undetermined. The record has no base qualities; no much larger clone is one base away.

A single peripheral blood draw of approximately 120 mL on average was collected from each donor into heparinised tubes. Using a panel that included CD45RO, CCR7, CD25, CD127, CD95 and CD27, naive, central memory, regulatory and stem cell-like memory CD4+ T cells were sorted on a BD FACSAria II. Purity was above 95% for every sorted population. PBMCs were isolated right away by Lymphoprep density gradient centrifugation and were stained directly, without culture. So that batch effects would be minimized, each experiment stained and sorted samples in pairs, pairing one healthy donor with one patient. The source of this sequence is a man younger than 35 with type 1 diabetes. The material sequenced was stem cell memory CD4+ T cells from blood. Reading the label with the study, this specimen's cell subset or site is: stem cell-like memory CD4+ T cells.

This receptor carries the CDR3 CASSYFSGETQYF. The DNA sequence is given as TGTGCCAGCAGTTACTTCTCAGGGGAGACCCAGTACTTC. The V gene is TRBV6-5 and the J gene is TRBJ2-5, with TRBD1 tentatively as D gene (5 bases match). Per the germline V gene, MNHEY is the CDR1 and SVGAGI is the CDR2. The CDR3 numbers 13 residues from cysteine through phenylalanine. Solely the CDR3 DNA is kept, with 39 bases framed from the first base. Between the V and J ends, shortened by 1 base and 5 bases respectively, the junction contains 8 bases.